Below are 32 T cell receptor beta chains sequenced from a single sample in a study of lymphopenia after photon versus proton radiotherapy. Data came from immunoSEQ multiplex PCR; TCRdb stores just in-frame clones and leaves some out. The sample has approximately 160,000 clones, 75% to 90% seen once. This sample comprised peripheral blood, obtained from a patient treated with photon-based radiotherapy. Source of these receptors: a man aged 50-60 years with gastric cancer.

The chain carries TRBV7-2 and TRBJ2-1; the match to TRBD2 covers 8 bases. V shed 5 bases, J shed 8 bases, and the junction held 11 bases outside the gene matches. The germline V gene has CDR1 SGHTA and CDR2 FQGNSA. The CDR3 has 15 residues. The CDR3 loop is CASSPVPAGVYEQFF. The CDR3 DNA follows: TGTGCCAGCAGCCCCGTCCCAGCGGGAGTCTATGAGCAGTTCTTC.

This chain links TRBV19 with TRBJ1-5; TRBD1 might be the D (5 bases). Germline V CDR1 and CDR2: LNHDA, SQIVND (reference sequence). V shed 7 bases and J shed 4 bases, with 20 bases lying between them. This CDR3 contains 16 residues. Here the CDR3 reads CASTLHGAGLNQPQHF. In DNA form, the CDR3 reads TGTGCCAGTACCCTGCACGGGGCAGGGTTGAATCAGCCCCAGCATTTT. The variable domain in full, with the rest retrieved from reference TRBV19 and TRBJ1-5, is DGGITQSPKYLFRKEGQNVTLSCEQNLNHDAMYWYRQDPGQGLRLIYYSQIVNDFQKGDIAEGYSVSREKKESFPLTVTSAQKNPTAFYLCASTLHGAGLNQPQHFGDGTRLSIL.

V usage is TRBV20-1 and J usage is TRBJ1-4; no firm D call. The V end was cut by 7 bases, the J end by 7 bases, with 10 bases between. This CDR3 has 11 amino acids. Looked up from germline, CDR1 is DFQATT and CDR2 is SNEGSKA (reference sequence). Here the CDR3 reads CSDKWSEKLFF. CDR3 DNA: TGCAGTGACAAGTGGAGTGAAAAACTGTTTTTT.

The CDR3 sequence: CASSRDPYGYTF. In nucleotides, the CDR3 is TGTGCCAGCAGTCGCGACCCCTACGGCTACACCTTC. The gene calls are TRBV6-5 and TRBJ1-2; D gene uncertain. Germline CDR1 reads MNHEY; CDR2 reads SVGAGI. The CDR3 covers 12 residues. Between the trimmed V and J ends, which lost 5 bases and 8 bases, there was a span of 12 bases.

As DNA, the CDR3 is TGTGCCAGCACCCGGGACATCGAACTCGCCGGGGAGCTGTTTTTT. Protein sequence: CASTRDIELAGELFF. The chain couples TRBV7-9 to TRBJ2-2; the D gene is possibly TRBD1 (6 bases). With 7 bases removed from V and 6 bases from J, the gap between germline ends came to 18 bases. Germline loops: CDR1 SEHNR, CDR2 FQNEAQ (reference sequence). The CDR3 is made up of 15 amino acids.

This clone was detected a few times. In nucleotides, the CDR3 is TGTGCCAGCTCGGGGGGCGAGGCTCAGCCCCAGCATTTT. Its translation: CASSGGEAQPQHF. The J gene is TRBJ1-5, the V gene TRBV18; a weak D match, TRBD1 (6 bases). The CDR3 loop spans 13 amino acids. From germline, CDR1 is KGHSH and CDR2 LQKENI. The V end was cut by 6 bases, the J end by 6 bases, with 12 bases between.

The chain employs TRBV10-3 and TRBJ2-1, with 7 bases that match TRBD2. The CDR3 has 15 residues. Per the germline V gene, CDR1 is ENHRY and CDR2 is SYGVKD. Trimming removed 3 bases from V and 1 base from J; junction bases left unmatched: 3. The DNA of the CDR3 is TGTGCCATCAGTGAACCTAGCGGTTCCTACAATGAGCAGTTCTTC. Residues: CAISEPSGSYNEQFF.

The count of this clone is one. The chain combines TRBV29-1 with TRBJ2-3; D might be TRBD2 (6 bases). The V end was cut by 6 bases, the J end by 7 bases, with 20 bases between. The germline V gene encodes CDR1 SQVTM and CDR2 ANQGSEA. This CDR3 has 14 amino acids. CDR3 bases: TGCAGCGTGGTACCGGGACTCCGCCAGAATACGCAGTATTTT. Protein sequence: CSVVPGLRQNTQYF.

The chain couples TRBV7-9 to TRBJ1-1; D ambiguous. V lost 5 bases, J lost 7 bases, and 11 bases lay in between. This CDR3 has 12 amino acids. The germline CDR1 and CDR2 sequences are SEHNR and FQNEAQ (reference sequence). CDR3 region: CASSPPSFEAFF. The CDR3 DNA reads TGTGCCAGCAGCCCACCCAGCTTTGAAGCTTTCTTT. Combining the CDR3 with reference TRBV7-9 and TRBJ1-1 gives the whole variable domain DTGVSQNPRHKITKRGQNVTFRCDPISEHNRLYWYRQTLGQGPEFLTYFQNEAQLEKSRLLSDRFSAERPKGSFSTLEIQRTEQGDSAMYLCASSPPSFEAFFGQGTRLTVV.

CDR3 bases: TGTGCCAGCAGTTCCGGGACAGGGAGGAAAACGGGAAACACCATATATTTT. Protein: CASSSGTGRKTGNTIYF. The chain joins TRBV28 to TRBJ1-3; TRBD1 matches at 9 bases. The CDR3 spans 17 residues. The junction had 11 bases not matched to a gene; V was cut back by 4 bases and J by 4 bases. From germline, CDR1 is MDHEN and CDR2 SYDVKM.

This clone was seen only a few times. The rearrangement joins TRBV30 to TRBJ1-1; 9 bases match TRBD1. The germline CDR1 and CDR2 sequences are GTSNPN and SVGIG (reference sequence). The CDR3 runs 13 residues. Losses at the gene ends were 3 bases for V and 4 bases for J; bases not matched to a gene: 3. DNA for the CDR3: TGTGCCTGGAGAAGACAGGGGGTCACTGAAGCTTTCTTT. This encodes CAWRRQGVTEAFF. The full variable domain, rest sourced from reference TRBV30 and TRBJ1-1, is SQTIHQWPATLVQPVGSPLSLECTVEGTSNPNLYWYRQAAGRGLQLLFYSVGIGQISSEVPQNLSASRPQDRQFILSSKKLLLSDSGFYLCAWRRQGVTEAFFGQGTRLTVV.

This clone was picked up a small number of times. This sequence joins TRBV5-1 and TRBJ2-5; 9 bases are a match to TRBD1. Per the germline V gene, CDR1 is SGHRS and CDR2 is YFSETQ. V lost 3 bases, J lost 5 bases, and 8 bases stayed unmatched. The CDR3 is 15 amino acids. The DNA of the CDR3 is TGCGCCAGCAGCTCGAATACAGGGGGCGGGGAGACCCAGTACTTC. It encodes CASSSNTGGGETQYF. Together with reference TRBV5-1 and TRBJ2-5, the CDR3 gives the full variable domain: KAGVTQTPRYLIKTRGQQVTLSCSPISGHRSVSWYQQTPGQGLQFLFEYFSETQRNKGNFPGRFSGRQFSNSRSEMNVSTLELGDSALYLCASSSNTGGGETQYFGPGTRLLVL.

This chain links TRBV9 with TRBJ1-3, with D possibly matching TRBD1 (5 bases). The length of the CDR3 is 15 residues. V lost 4 bases to trimming and J lost 4 bases, with 15 bases between them. Germline loops: CDR1 SGDLS, CDR2 YYNGEE. This chain's CDR3 is CASSPKDRSGNTIYF. CDR3 DNA: TGTGCCAGCAGCCCCAAAGACAGATCCGGAAACACCATATATTTT.

As concerns this clone: Other DNA sequences in this sample translate to the same CDR3. The J gene is TRBJ2-7, the V gene TRBV27, with TRBD1 matching 7 bases. The CDR3 runs to 14 residues. V lost 3 bases and J lost 2; bases outside the gene matches: 4. Germline CDR1 reads MNHEY; CDR2 reads SMNVEV (reference sequence). The CDR3: CASSFLDRAYEQYF. For the CDR3, the DNA is TGTGCCAGCAGTTTCCTTGACAGGGCCTACGAGCAGTACTTC.

In this sample, this clone turned up once. The V and J genes are TRBV11-2 and TRBJ2-1; 7 bases match TRBD2. In germline, CDR1 is SGHAT, CDR2 FQNNGV. Trimming took 1 base from V and 3 from J; bases not matched to a gene: 3. The CDR3 extends over 15 amino acids. The chain's CDR3 is CASSLVLADYNEQFF. The CDR3 bases are TGTGCCAGCAGCTTAGTGCTAGCGGACTACAATGAGCAGTTCTTC.

This rearrangement joins TRBV7-7 to TRBJ2-2; the match to TRBD2 covers 7 bases. Germline V gene sequence: CDR1 SSHAT, CDR2 FNYEAQ (reference sequence). The ends lost 4 bases at V and 6 bases at J; junction bases unmatched: 5. This CDR3 has 14 residues. CDR3 DNA: TGTGCCAGCAGCTCCGGGACTATCTCCGGGGAGCTGTTTTTT. Translation gives CASSSGTISGELFF.

The rearrangement uses TRBV9 and TRBJ2-7; 7 bases map to TRBD1. After removal of 0 bases from V and 6 bases from J, the junction contained 6 bases not matched to a gene. The CDR3 is 14 residues long. Germline V gene sequence: CDR1 SGDLS, CDR2 YYNGEE. The CDR3 DNA reads TGTGCCAGCAGCGTAGATCCAGGGGGACGCGAGCAGTACTTC. It is translated as CASSVDPGGREQYF.

The CDR3 DNA is TGCAGCATAACAGGGGACACTAGCACAGATACGCAGTATTTT. Translating gives CSITGDTSTDTQYF. V and J are TRBV29-1 and TRBJ2-3; 7 positions agree with TRBD1. V lost 8 bases, J lost 0 bases, and 8 bases stayed unmatched. This CDR3 spans 14 amino acids. From germline, CDR1 is SQVTM and CDR2 ANQGSEA.

V usage is TRBV19 and J usage is TRBJ1-5; the D is unclear. The CDR3 totals 13 residues. Per the germline V gene, CDR1 is LNHDA and CDR2 is SQIVND (reference sequence). V dropped 10 bases and J dropped 2 bases, with 12 bases sitting between them. The CDR3 sequence: CATSDVGNQPQHF. Here the CDR3 DNA reads TGTGCCACTTCGGATGTGGGCAATCAGCCCCAGCATTTT.

V is TRBV5-4 and J is TRBJ2-3; TRBD1 might be the D (6 bases). The CDR3 length is 14 residues. The germline V gene encodes CDR1 SGHNT and CDR2 YYREEE (reference sequence). V lost 4 bases, J lost 5 bases, and 14 bases lay in between. CDR3 residues: CASSSNREKDTQYF. The CDR3 DNA follows: TGTGCCAGCAGCAGCAACAGGGAGAAAGATACGCAGTATTTT.

This clone was observed a single time. The chain combines TRBV7-3 with TRBJ2-7; unclear D gene. There are 14 residues in the CDR3. Germline V gene sequence: CDR1 SGHTA, CDR2 FQGTGA. Trimming cost V 4 bases and J 0 bases, with 10 bases left between them. The CDR3 coding sequence is TGTGCCAGCAGCTCCCCCCCTAACTCCTACGAGCAGTACTTC. This sequence encodes CASSSPPNSYEQYF.

The V call is TRBV6-5, the J call TRBJ2-7; D gene ambiguous. The CDR3 sequence is 13 residues long. The ends were cut back, 8 bases at V and 2 bases at J, with 13 bases in the middle. Germline V gene lookup returns CDR1 MNHEY and CDR2 SVGAGI. The CDR3 region has the DNA TGTGCCAGCGGGTACCGGGTCACCTACGAGCAGTACTTC. Amino acids: CASGYRVTYEQYF.

A single count supports this clone. V gene TRBV5-1 combines with J gene TRBJ1-1, with D perhaps TRBD1 (6 bases). V was trimmed by 2 bases and J by 0 bases, leaving 11 bases between them. This CDR3 is built from 15 residues. CDR1 is SGHRS and CDR2 is YFSETQ in the germline V gene. CDR3 loop: CASSFQDSMNTEAFF. CDR3 DNA: TGCGCCAGCAGCTTCCAGGACAGCATGAACACTGAAGCTTTCTTT.

The chain has TRBV4-1 and TRBJ2-7, with 10 bases that match TRBD2. This CDR3 region has 15 residues. Per germline, CDR1 MGHRA and CDR2 YSYEKL. V dropped 1 base and J dropped 4; count of bases not matched to a gene: 4. CDR3 sequence (DNA): TGCGCCAGCAGCCAAGGAGTTAGCGGGAGGTACGAGCAGTACTTC. Translation: CASSQGVSGRYEQYF.

The sample holds a few counts of this clone. V gene TRBV28 combines with J gene TRBJ1-2; D not resolved. V was shortened by 5 bases and J by 4 bases, with 14 bases between the two germline ends. This CDR3 region has 14 residues. CDR1 and CDR2 from the germline V gene are MDHEN and SYDVKM. CDR3 sequence reads: CASSLTGLSYGYTF. In DNA, the CDR3 is TGTGCCAGCAGTCTCACCGGGTTGAGCTATGGCTACACCTTC.

The rearrangement links TRBV5-1 to TRBJ2-7; 8 nucleotides match TRBD1. Germline V CDR1 and CDR2: SGHRS, YFSETQ. With 4 bases clipped from V and 3 bases from J, the junction kept 3 bases outside the gene matches. The CDR3 is 13 amino acids. This CDR3 is CASSTTGGYEQYF. CDR3 sequence (DNA): TGCGCCAGCAGCACTACAGGGGGCTACGAGCAGTACTTC.

The genes are TRBV29-1 and TRBJ1-3, with D maybe TRBD1 (5 bases). V was clipped by 3 bases and J by 12 bases, with 15 bases between them. Germline V gives CDR1 SQVTM, CDR2 ANQGSEA. The CDR3 runs 12 residues. The CDR3 sequence is CSVEDRDSDIYF. The CDR3 DNA follows: TGCAGCGTTGAGGATCGGGACTCGGACATATATTTT.

The sample holds many counts of this clone. The rearrangement joins TRBV15 to TRBJ1-2, with unresolved D. CDR3 size: 13 residues. The germline gives CDR1 LNHNV, CDR2 YYDKDF (reference sequence). The V and J ends lost 3 bases and 3 bases respectively, with 8 bases between them. Here the CDR3 reads CATSSGLDYGYTF. In nucleotides, the CDR3 is TGTGCCACCAGCAGTGGTTTGGACTATGGCTACACCTTC.

The chain joins TRBV6-1 to TRBJ1-1, with D perhaps matching TRBD1 (5 bases). Per germline, CDR1 MNHNS and CDR2 SASEGT. V was pared by 3 bases and J by 9 bases, with 17 bases between. This CDR3 spans 14 amino acids. The CDR3 sequence is CASSEGGVWGQAFF. In nucleotides, the CDR3 is TGTGCCAGCAGTGAGGGCGGGGTATGGGGCCAAGCTTTCTTT.

The chain employs TRBV5-6 and TRBJ1-2; perhaps TRBD1 as D (6 bases). Looked up from germline, CDR1 is SGHDT and CDR2 is YYEEEE. CDR3 length equals 15 residues. With 0 bases removed from V and 3 bases from J, the gap between germline ends came to 12 bases. The CDR3 nucleotides read TGTGCCAGCAGCTTGGTGGGGGGCGTCGACTATGGCTACACCTTC. As protein: CASSLVGGVDYGYTF.

The chain recombines TRBV15 with TRBJ2-1; TRBD2 agrees at 7 bases. The V and J ends lost 0 bases and 5 bases, in that order; junction bases with no gene match: 16. Germline assignment: CDR1 LNHNV and CDR2 YYDKDF (reference sequence). CDR3 size: 19 residues. CDR3 sequence (DNA): TGTGCCACCAGCAGAGATAGGCGCCCCAGCGGGGTTTCCCACAATGAGCAGTTCTTC. The encoded protein is CATSRDRRPSGVSHNEQFF.

This chain links TRBV29-1 with TRBJ2-3; the D gene is possibly TRBD1 (6 bases). This CDR3 contains 14 residues. Between the trimmed V and J ends, which lost 6 bases and 2 bases, there was a span of 15 bases. Germline V gene data show CDR1 as SQVTM and CDR2 as ANQGSEA. CDR3 in amino acids: CSVGDIRFTDTQYF. The DNA for the CDR3 is TGCAGCGTGGGGGACATCCGATTCACAGATACGCAGTATTTT.